The next 11 T cell receptor beta chains were all read from a single sample in a study of T cell responses to AZD1222 COVID-19 vaccine. The assay was immunoSEQ multiplex PCR, and TCRdb's table has in-frame clones only and misses some. The sample includes around 80,000 clones, approximately 91% of them seen just once. The specimen was peripheral blood, collected on day 0 of AZD1222 vaccination. The receptor source for this set is an adult in good health.

The chain has TRBV6-5 and TRBJ1-2, with a weak D call TRBD1 (6 bases). The CDR3 length is 15 residues. The V end lost 8 bases, the J end lost 2 bases, and 18 bases lay between the germline ends. Germline loops: CDR1 MNHEY, CDR2 SVGAGI. The CDR3 spells CASRDPTGRNYGYTF. The DNA of the CDR3 is TGTGCCAGCCGCGACCCTACAGGGCGGAACTATGGCTACACCTTC.

The V and J genes are TRBV11-2 and TRBJ2-6, with D hard to call. Trimming shortened V by 5 bases and J by 5 bases, and 7 bases separated the two germline ends. Looked up from germline, CDR1 is SGHAT and CDR2 is FQNNGV. This CDR3 is 13 amino acids long. Here the CDR3 reads CASSLTRANVLTF. The DNA of the CDR3 is TGTGCCAGCAGCCTAACTCGGGCCAACGTCCTGACTTTC.

CDR3: CASSQVALAGHNNEQFF. In DNA form, the CDR3 reads TGTGCCAGCAGCCAAGTCGCCCTAGCGGGGCACAACAATGAGCAGTTCTTC. V and J are TRBV3-1 (or the pseudogene TRBV3-2) and TRBJ2-1; 9 nucleotides line up with TRBD2. Per the germline V gene, CDR1 is LGHDT and CDR2 is YNNKEL (reference sequence). The CDR3 loop spans 17 amino acids. The J segment lost 5 bases and the V segment lost 1 base, leaving 9 bases of the junction unmatched.

The gene calls are TRBV11-3 and TRBJ2-3, with D possibly matching TRBD2 (7 bases). CDR3 size: 14 residues. CDR1 and CDR2 from the germline V gene are SGHNT and YENEEA. Trimming shortened V by 1 base and J by 7 bases, and 12 bases separated the two germline ends. CDR3 sequence: CASSLAGGTNTQYF. In DNA, the CDR3 is TGTGCCAGCAGCTTAGCGGGGGGCACGAATACGCAGTATTTT.

The rearrangement links TRBV7-3 to TRBJ2-2, with no clear D. Germline CDR1 is SGHTA and CDR2 is FQGTGA. This CDR3 spans 14 amino acids. Trimming stripped 6 bases from V and 8 bases from J, with 16 bases between. CDR3 loop: CASSSTSLGGELFF. The CDR3 DNA reads as TGTGCCAGCAGTTCCACCTCACTGGGGGGGGAGCTGTTTTTT.

V and J are TRBV5-4 and TRBJ1-1; D perhaps matches TRBD1 (6 bases). This CDR3 is built from 15 residues. Germline-derived CDR1 and CDR2 are SGHNT and YYREEE (reference sequence). The V end lost 4 bases, the J end lost 2 bases, and 15 bases lay between the germline ends. The CDR3 nucleotides are TGTGCCAGCAGCGGGCGAGGGGGATTTAACACTGAAGCTTTCTTT. Translating gives CASSGRGGFNTEAFF.

This clone was counted only a few times. The chain combines TRBV7-2 with TRBJ2-3; no definite D call. The CDR3 is 15 residues long. The germline V gene has CDR1 SGHTA and CDR2 FQGNSA. Trimming removed 3 bases from V and 2 bases from J, with 12 bases in between. The DNA of the CDR3 is TGTGCCAGCAGCTTTGGGATAGGAAACACAGATACGCAGTATTTT. Its translation: CASSFGIGNTDTQYF. Combining the CDR3 with reference TRBV7-2 and TRBJ2-3 gives the whole variable domain GAGVSQSPSNKVTEKGKDVELRCDPISGHTALYWYRQSLGQGLEFLIYFQGNSAPDKSGLPSDRFSAERTGGSVSTLTIQRTQQEDSAVYLCASSFGIGNTDTQYFGPGTRLTVL.

This clone showed up just once. The chain recombines TRBV28 with TRBJ2-6, with a tentative D call TRBD2 (5 bases). Germline CDR1 and CDR2: MDHEN and SYDVKM. The CDR3 has 15 amino acids. Trimming removed 6 bases at V and 1 base at J, with 10 bases between. The CDR3 reads CASSPGGSGANVLTF. In nucleotides, the CDR3 is TGTGCCAGCAGCCCCGGCGGGTCTGGGGCCAACGTCCTGACTTTC.

The chain combines TRBV19 with TRBJ1-1; perhaps TRBD1 as D (6 bases). There are 15 residues in the CDR3. Germline assignment: CDR1 LNHDA and CDR2 SQIVND (reference sequence). Between the trimmed V and J ends, which lost 1 base and 0 bases, there was a span of 9 bases. CDR3 amino acids: CASSIVQGMNTEAFF. The DNA of the CDR3 is TGTGCCAGTAGTATAGTACAGGGCATGAACACTGAAGCTTTCTTT.

The chain combines TRBV6-2 or TRBV6-3 with TRBJ2-1; no firm D call. CDR1 and CDR2 from the germline V gene are MNHEY and SVGEGT. The CDR3 is 14 amino acids. V was clipped by 0 bases and J by 7 bases, with 10 bases between them. The CDR3 DNA follows: TGTGCCAGCAGTTACTCGCAGCTTCGGAATGAGCAGTTCTTC. The encoded protein is CASSYSQLRNEQFF.

The V and J genes are TRBV28 and TRBJ1-3, with unresolved D. V lost 7 bases and J 4 bases, leaving 17 bases between the germline ends. CDR3 size: 15 residues. Germline V gene sequence: CDR1 MDHEN, CDR2 SYDVKM. CDR3 amino acids: CASNPPGRGGNTIYF. CDR3 in DNA: TGTGCCAGCAACCCCCCTGGACGTGGAGGAAACACCATATATTTT. The variable domain in full, completed from reference TRBV28 and TRBJ1-3, reads DVKVTQSSRYLVKRTGEKVFLECVQDMDHENMFWYRQDPGLGLRLIYFSYDVKMKEKGDIPEGYSVSREKKERFSLILESASTNQTSMYLCASNPPGRGGNTIYFGEGSWLTVV.